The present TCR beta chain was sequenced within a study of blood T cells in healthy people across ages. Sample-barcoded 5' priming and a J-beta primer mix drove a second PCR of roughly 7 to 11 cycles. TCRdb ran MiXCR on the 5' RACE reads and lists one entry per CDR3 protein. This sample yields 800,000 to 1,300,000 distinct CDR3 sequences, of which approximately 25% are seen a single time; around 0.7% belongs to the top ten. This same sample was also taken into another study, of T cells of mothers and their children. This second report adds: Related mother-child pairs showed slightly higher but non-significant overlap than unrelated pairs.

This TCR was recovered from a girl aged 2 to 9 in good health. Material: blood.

The CDR3 sequence is CASATGTGPGNQPQHF. DNA for the CDR3: TGTGCCAGCGCAACCGGGACAGGGCCAGGGAATCAGCCCCAGCATTTT. The chain recombines TRBV2 with TRBJ1-5; 9 nucleotides align to TRBD1. Germline CDR1 is SNHLY and CDR2 is FYNNEI. The CDR3 contains 16 residues. After removal of 8 bases from V and 4 bases from J, the junction contained 12 bases not matched to a gene.